This T cell receptor beta chain was sequenced for a study of T cells in Graves' hyperthyroidism and ophthalmopathy. A remark on this clonotype: Its target is unknown.

Losses at the gene ends were 5 bases for V and 6 bases for J; bases not matched to a gene: 9. This CDR3 contains 15 residues. Germline CDR1 SEHNR, CDR2 FQNEAQ (reference sequence). RNA transcripts served as the template for amplifying TCR beta CDR3 regions. HTBI primers drove first-round RT-PCR of the TCR CDR3. Via MiXCR, TCRdb re-called the multiplex PCR reads, giving one row per CDR3 protein. Among about 680,000 distinct CDR3 sequences listed, 30% to 40% were seen once. General study results and limits: Appearing also in blood were most of the thyroid clonotypes expanded above 0.001.

Graves' hyperthyroidism is called stable when ophthalmopathy does not progress within 18 months. Diagnosis relied on clinical symptoms, serum thyroxine and TRAb, thyroid ultrasound and orbital computed tomography. PBMCs were collected from a 10 ml volume of fresh peripheral blood. This chain joins TRBV7-9 and TRBJ2-1; 8 nucleotides match TRBD2. The TCR originated in a middle-aged woman with Graves' hyperthyroidism. Sequencing was performed on blood. CDR3 in amino acids: CASSPMVAGGNEQFF. CDR3 sequence (DNA): TGTGCCAGCAGCCCCATGGTTGCGGGAGGCAATGAGCAGTTCTTC. Using reference TRBV7-9 and TRBJ2-1 for the parts outside the CDR3, the full variable domain is DTGVSQNPRHKITKRGQNVTFRCDPISEHNRLYWYRQTLGQGPEFLTYFQNEAQLEKSRLLSDRFSAERPKGSFSTLEIQRTEQGDSAMYLCASSPMVAGGNEQFFGPGTRLTVL.